The 3 T cell receptor beta chains below come from one sample, sequenced in a study of regulatory T cells in long-lasting Graves disease. Indicated time point: newly diagnosed GD, antithyroid drugs for less than 3 months. Making the TCR library involved RNA that had been extracted from PBMCs. Sequencing libraries for TCR beta were prepared with iRepertoire HTBI primers and Arm-PCR of CDR3 regions. TCRdb reprocessed the multiplex PCR reads with MiXCR, giving one entry per CDR3 protein. The sample records about 460,000 distinct CDR3 sequences, around 13% being singletons. These data also formed part of another study, on T cells in Graves' hyperthyroidism and ophthalmopathy.

Specimen: peripheral blood mononuclear cells (PBMCs), collected at new diagnosis, from a patient treated with antithyroid drugs. The receptors derive from a woman aged 45-59 years with Graves disease.

This clonotype was detected many times. This chain links TRBV6-1 with TRBJ2-7; 14 bases match TRBD2. Germline CDR1 is MNHNS and CDR2 is SASEGT. There are 14 residues in the CDR3. The junction had 10 bases not matched to a gene; V was cut back by 5 bases and J by 13 bases. CDR3 coding DNA: TGTGCCAGCAGTAGCAAAGGGACTAGCGGGAGAGGATACTTC. It encodes CASSSKGTSGRGYF.

This clonotype was counted many times. CDR3 region: CASSQEGGSDEQFF. In DNA, the CDR3 is TGTGCCAGCAGCCAAGAGGGCGGGAGCGATGAGCAGTTCTTC. V is TRBV3-1 and J is TRBJ2-1, with 7 bases lining up with TRBD2. The CDR3 runs to 14 residues. CDR1 and CDR2 (germline): LGHDT, YNNKEL (reference sequence). V lost 0 bases to trimming and J lost 8 bases; unmatched junction nucleotides: 4.

This clonotype was detected only a few times. The rearrangement uses TRBV9 and TRBJ1-2; D may be TRBD1 (5 bases). V was pared by 0 bases and J by 12 bases, with 12 bases between. The germline CDR1 and CDR2 sequences are SGDLS and YYNGEE. The CDR3 consists of 12 residues. The CDR3 spells CASSVGDRRHTF. As DNA, the CDR3 is TGTGCCAGCAGCGTAGGTGACAGAAGGCACACCTTC.